This T cell receptor (beta chain) was sequenced in a study of shared clonotypes between healthy human individuals. CDR1 and CDR2 (germline): SGHKS, YYEKEE (reference sequence). The CDR3 loop spans 18 amino acids. The V segment lost 0 bases and the J segment 2 bases; nucleotides outside the gene matches: 8. Naive CD8 cells, CD45RO-negative and positively selected for CCR7, excluded terminally differentiated effector memory CD45RA+ cells. Here immunoSEQ multiplex PCR was the method, and the copy in TCRdb shows in-frame clones only, minus some. The repertoire holds about 2 million clones, about 95% seen once, with around 1.1% in the top ten.

Sequenced input: naive CD8+ T cells sorted from blood. The genes are TRBV5-5 and TRBJ2-6; TRBD1 matches at 7 bases. This TCR came from a man aged 18-30 years in good health. This chain's CDR3 is CASSLDGDSHTGANVLTF. Written as DNA, the CDR3 is TGTGCCAGCAGCTTGGACGGGGACAGCCACACTGGGGCCAACGTCCTGACTTTC.